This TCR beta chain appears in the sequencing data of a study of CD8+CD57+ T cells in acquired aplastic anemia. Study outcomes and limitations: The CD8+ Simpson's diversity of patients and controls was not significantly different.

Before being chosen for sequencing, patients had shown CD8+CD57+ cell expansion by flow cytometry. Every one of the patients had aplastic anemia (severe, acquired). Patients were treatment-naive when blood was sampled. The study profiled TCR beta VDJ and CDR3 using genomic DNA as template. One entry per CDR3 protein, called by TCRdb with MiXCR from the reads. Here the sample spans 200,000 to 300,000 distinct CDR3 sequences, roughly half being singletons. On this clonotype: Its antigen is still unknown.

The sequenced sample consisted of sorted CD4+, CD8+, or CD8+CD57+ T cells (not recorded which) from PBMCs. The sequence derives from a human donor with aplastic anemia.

The CDR3 region is CASSKTATGTEAFF. Here the CDR3 DNA reads TGTGCCAGCAGTAAGACAGCCACAGGCACTGAAGCTTTCTTT. This rearrangement joins TRBV25-1 to TRBJ1-1; D might be TRBD1 (5 bases). CDR3 length equals 14 residues. With 5 bases removed from V and 4 bases from J, the gap between germline ends came to 14 bases. Germline CDR1 reads MGHDK; CDR2 reads SYGVNS.